This is a list of T cell receptor beta chains from one sample in a study of blood T cell repertoires in COVID-19. The data were produced by immunoSEQ multiplex PCR, yet TCRdb's version contains in-frame clones alone and is incomplete. The sample carries roughly 200,000 clones, around 85% recorded once. The sample taken for sequencing was PBMCs or T cells enriched from blood (not recorded which). These receptors were taken from a middle-aged woman with acute COVID-19. CDR3s include the opening cysteine and the closing phenylalanine or tryptophan. The D gene is left open where the match is weak. Clone size is shown for a subset of rows, as once, few, many or a class of expanded clone.

15 TRBJ2-7 - TRBV4-3 - CASSQGGSAFEEQYF TGCGCCAGCAGCCAAGGCGGTAGCGCTTTTGAGGAGCAGTACTTC
14 TRBJ2-3 - TRBV11-2 - CASSPKSPSDTQYF TGTGCCAGCAGCCCCAAAAGCCCCTCAGATACGCAGTATTTT
15 TRBJ1-2 - TRBV16 - CASSQYSGAESGYTF TGTGCCAGCAGCCAATACTCTGGGGCGGAGAGTGGCTACACCTTC
15 TRBJ2-2 - TRBV4-1 - CASSQLQTRRGELFF TGCGCCAGCAGCCAGTTGCAGACTAGACGTGGGGAGCTGTTTTTT
16 TRBJ2-1 TRBD2 TRBV28 few CASSPRLAGAGNEQFF TGTGCCAGCAGTCCTCGACTAGCGGGAGCTGGGAATGAGCAGTTCTTC
15 TRBJ2-1 TRBD2 TRBV25-1 - CASSKSGGSYNEQFF TGTGCCAGCAGCAAATCGGGAGGTTCCTACAATGAGCAGTTCTTC
18 TRBJ1-3 TRBD1 TRBV6-1 - CASSEVWGRGASGNTIYF TGTGCCAGCAGTGAAGTGTGGGGCAGGGGGGCCTCTGGAAACACCATATATTTT
18 TRBJ2-5 TRBD2 TRBV3-1/TRBV3-2 - CASSQGQLSGRGGETQYF TGTGCCAGCAGCCAAGGACAGTTAAGCGGGAGAGGAGGGGAGACCCAGTACTTC
12 TRBJ1-2 - TRBV12-3/TRBV12-4 - CASSAPGQVDTF TGTGCCAGCAGTGCACCGGGACAAGTGGACACCTTC
13 TRBJ1-4 TRBD1 TRBV19 once CASSDRGLGKLFF TGTGCCAGCTCGGACAGGGGGCTCGGGAAACTGTTTTTT
14 TRBJ1-2 - TRBV3-1/TRBV3-2 - CASSQADRIYGYTF TGTGCCAGCAGCCAAGCGGACAGAATCTATGGCTACACCTTC
15 TRBJ1-6 TRBD1 TRBV11-2 - CASSPGGRGFSPLHF TGTGCCAGCAGCCCAGGGGGCCGAGGGTTTTCACCCCTCCACTTT